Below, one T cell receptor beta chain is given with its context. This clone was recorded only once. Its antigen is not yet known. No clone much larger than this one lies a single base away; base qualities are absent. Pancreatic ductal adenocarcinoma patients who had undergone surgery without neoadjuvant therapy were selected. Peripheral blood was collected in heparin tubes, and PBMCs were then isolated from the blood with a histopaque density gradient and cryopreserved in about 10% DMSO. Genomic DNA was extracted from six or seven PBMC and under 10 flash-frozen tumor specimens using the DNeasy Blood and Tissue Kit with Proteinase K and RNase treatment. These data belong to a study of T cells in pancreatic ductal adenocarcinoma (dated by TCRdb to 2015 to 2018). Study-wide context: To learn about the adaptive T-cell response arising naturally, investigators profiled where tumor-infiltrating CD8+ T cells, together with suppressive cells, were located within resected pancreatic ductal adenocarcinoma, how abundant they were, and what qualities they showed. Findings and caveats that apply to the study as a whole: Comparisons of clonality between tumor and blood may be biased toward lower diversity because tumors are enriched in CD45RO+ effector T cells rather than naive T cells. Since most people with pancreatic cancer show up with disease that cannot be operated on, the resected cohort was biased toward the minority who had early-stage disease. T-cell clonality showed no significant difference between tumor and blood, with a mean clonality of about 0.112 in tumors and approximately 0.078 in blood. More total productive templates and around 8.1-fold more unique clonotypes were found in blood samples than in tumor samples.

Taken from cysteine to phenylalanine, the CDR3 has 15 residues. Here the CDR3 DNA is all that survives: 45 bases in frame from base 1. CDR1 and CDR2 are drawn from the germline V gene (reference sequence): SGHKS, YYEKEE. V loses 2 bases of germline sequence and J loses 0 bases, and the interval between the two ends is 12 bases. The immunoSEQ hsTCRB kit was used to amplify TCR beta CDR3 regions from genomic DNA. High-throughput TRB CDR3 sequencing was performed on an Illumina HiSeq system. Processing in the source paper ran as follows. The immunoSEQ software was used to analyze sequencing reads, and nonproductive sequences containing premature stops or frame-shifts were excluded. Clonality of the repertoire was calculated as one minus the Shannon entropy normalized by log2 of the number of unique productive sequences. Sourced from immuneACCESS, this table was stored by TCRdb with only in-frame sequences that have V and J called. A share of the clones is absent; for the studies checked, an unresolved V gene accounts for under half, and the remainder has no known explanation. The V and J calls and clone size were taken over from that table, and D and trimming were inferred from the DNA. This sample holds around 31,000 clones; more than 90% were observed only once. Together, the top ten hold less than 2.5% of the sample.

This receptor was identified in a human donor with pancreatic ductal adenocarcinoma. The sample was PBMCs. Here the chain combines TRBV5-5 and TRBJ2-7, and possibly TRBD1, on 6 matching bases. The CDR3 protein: CASSFSGVTSYEQYF. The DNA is TGTGCCAGCAGCTTTTCAGGGGTCACCTCCTACGAGCAGTACTTC. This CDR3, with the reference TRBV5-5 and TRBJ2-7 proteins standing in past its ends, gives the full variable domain DAGVTQSPTHLIKTRGQQVTLRCSPISGHKSVSWYQQVLGQGPQFIFQYYEKEERGRGNFPDRFSARQFPNYSSELNVNALLLGDSALYLCASSFSGVTSYEQYFGPGTRLTVT.